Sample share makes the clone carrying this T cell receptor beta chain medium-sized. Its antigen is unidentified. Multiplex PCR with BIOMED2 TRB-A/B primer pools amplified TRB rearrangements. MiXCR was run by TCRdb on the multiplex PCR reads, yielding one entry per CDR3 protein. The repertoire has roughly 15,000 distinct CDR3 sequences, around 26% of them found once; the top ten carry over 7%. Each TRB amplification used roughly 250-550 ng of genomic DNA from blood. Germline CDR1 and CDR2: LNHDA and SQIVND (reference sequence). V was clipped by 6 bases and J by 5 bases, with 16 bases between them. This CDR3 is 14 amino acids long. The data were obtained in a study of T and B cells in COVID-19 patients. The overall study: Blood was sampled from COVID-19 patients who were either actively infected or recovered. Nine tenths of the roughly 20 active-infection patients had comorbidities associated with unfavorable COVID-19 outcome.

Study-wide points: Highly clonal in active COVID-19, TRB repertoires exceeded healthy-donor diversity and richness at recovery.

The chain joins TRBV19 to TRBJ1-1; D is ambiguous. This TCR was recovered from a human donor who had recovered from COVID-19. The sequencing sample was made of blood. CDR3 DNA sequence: TGTGCCAGTAGAACGTCGGGTCGGAATACTGAAGCTTTCTTT. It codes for CASRTSGRNTEAFF. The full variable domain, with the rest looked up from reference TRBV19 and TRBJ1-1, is DGGITQSPKYLFRKEGQNVTLSCEQNLNHDAMYWYRQDPGQGLRLIYYSQIVNDFQKGDIAEGYSVSREKKESFPLTVTSAQKNPTAFYLCASRTSGRNTEAFFGQGTRLTVV.